The 21 T cell receptor beta chains listed next were all sequenced from one sample in a study of early T cells in non-severe SARS-CoV-2 infection (dated by TCRdb to the early 2020s). The library was prepared using 5' RACE. For sequencing, a NextSeq 500 was employed. TCRdb itself trimmed the public reads at Q25 with fastp, ran MiXCR and retained productive beta chains. Each record represents a unique CDR3 protein, reported with the most common genes and DNA among its rows. Present in this sample are 100,000 to 150,000 distinct CDR3 sequences, under 15% of which were seen just once. Of the sample, 21% is held by the ten largest clones. Sequencing was done on a sample of whole blood. The receptors stem from an adult who was a healthcare worker with PCR-confirmed SARS-CoV-2 infection or an uninfected control (not recorded which).

The chain carries TRBV5-1 and TRBJ2-7, with no clear D. The CDR3 has 14 residues. V lost 1 base, J lost 2 bases, and 10 bases lay in between. From germline, CDR1 is SGHRS and CDR2 YFSETQ. CDR3 loop: CASSLTDLAYEQYF. For the CDR3, the DNA is TGCGCCAGCAGCTTGACAGATCTAGCCTACGAGCAGTACTTC. Variable domain in full (rest from reference TRBV5-1 and TRBJ2-7): KAGVTQTPRYLIKTRGQQVTLSCSPISGHRSVSWYQQTPGQGLQFLFEYFSETQRNKGNFPGRFSGRQFSNSRSEMNVSTLELGDSALYLCASSLTDLAYEQYFGPGTRLTVT.

This clonotype was counted at least ten times. The genes are TRBV19 and TRBJ2-1; TRBD1 or TRBD2 may be the D gene (5 bases each). Germline V gene sequence: CDR1 LNHDA, CDR2 SQIVND (reference sequence). The CDR3 loop spans 14 amino acids. Trimming took off 4 bases at V and 4 bases at J, with 11 bases between the two ends. CDR3 residues: CASSTPEGYNEQFF. The CDR3, as DNA: TGTGCCAGTAGTACCCCTGAGGGGTACAATGAGCAGTTCTTC.

This sequence joins TRBV3-1 and TRBJ1-2, with D unresolved. The CDR3 is 13 residues long. Between the trimmed V and J ends, which lost 1 base and 7 bases, there was a span of 10 bases. CDR1 and CDR2 (germline): LGHDT, YNNKEL (reference sequence). CDR3: CASSQVEAGGYTF. Written as DNA, the CDR3 is TGTGCCAGCAGCCAAGTTGAGGCGGGTGGCTACACCTTC.

J is TRBJ1-1 and V is TRBV27, with unresolved D. The germline CDR1 and CDR2 sequences are MNHEY and SMNVEV (reference sequence). The V end was cut by 5 bases, the J end by 6 bases, with 13 bases between. The CDR3 has 13 amino acids. CDR3 protein: CASSPPSRSEAFF. The CDR3 region has the DNA TGTGCCAGCAGTCCCCCCTCAAGGTCTGAAGCTTTCTTT.

This clonotype was seen more than once but under ten times. This chain connects TRBV11-2 to TRBJ1-6; 7 nucleotides match TRBD1. Germline trimming cut 8 bases from V and 7 bases from J; bases unmatched to any gene: 8. The CDR3 sequence is 14 residues long. Germline assignment: CDR1 SGHAT and CDR2 FQNNGV. For the CDR3, the DNA is TGTGCCAGCGGGAGGGGGACAGCCAATTCACCCCTCCACTTT. As protein: CASGRGTANSPLHF. Combining the CDR3 with reference TRBV11-2 and TRBJ1-6 gives the whole variable domain EAGVAQSPRYKIIEKRQSVAFWCNPISGHATLYWYQQILGQGPKLLIQFQNNGVVDDSQLPKDRFSAERLKGVDSTLKIQPAKLEDSAVYLCASGRGTANSPLHFGNGTRLTVT.

This rearrangement joins TRBV7-9 to TRBJ2-7, with D tentatively TRBD1 (6 bases). The CDR3 runs to 13 residues. Germline V lookup: CDR1 SEHNR, CDR2 FQNEAQ (reference sequence). With 5 bases removed from V and 3 bases from J, the gap between germline ends came to 11 bases. Here the CDR3 reads CASSPRTDYEQYF. CDR3 DNA sequence: TGTGCCAGCAGCCCTCGGACAGACTACGAGCAGTACTTC.

This clonotype has only a few counts. CDR3 in amino acids: CASSRDSGTEAFF. The DNA for the CDR3 is TGTGCCAGCAGCCGTGACTCGGGCACTGAAGCTTTCTTT. This chain uses TRBV16 with TRBJ1-1; no firm D call. The CDR3 is 13 residues long. CDR1 KGHSY and CDR2 FQNENV come from the germline V gene. The germline V and J ends were trimmed by 4 bases and 4 bases, with 10 bases remaining between them.

This clonotype showed up just a few times. The chain is built from TRBV5-1 and TRBJ2-5; possibly TRBD1 for D (6 bases). Germline V gene sequence: CDR1 SGHRS, CDR2 YFSETQ. This CDR3 has 14 residues. Trimming left V 3 bases short and J 2 bases short, with 11 bases between. The CDR3 DNA reads TGCGCCAGCAGCTCCAGGACAGCTCAAGAGACCCAGTACTTC. This codes for CASSSRTAQETQYF.

This clonotype has only a few counts. The rearrangement links TRBV12-3 or TRBV12-4 to TRBJ1-2; D might be TRBD1 (6 bases). Trimming cost V 0 bases and J 10 bases, with 12 bases left between them. CDR3 length: 13 amino acids. The CDR3: CASSLAAHRVYTF. Here the CDR3 DNA reads TGTGCCAGCAGTTTAGCCGCCCACAGGGTCTACACCTTC.

There are many counts of this clonotype. This chain joins TRBV19 and TRBJ2-3, with D hard to call. V lost 9 bases to trimming and J lost 2 bases, with 6 bases between them. Germline CDR1 is LNHDA and CDR2 is SQIVND (reference sequence). CDR3 length: 11 residues. CDR3 region: CASSTTDTQYF. CDR3 sequence (DNA): TGTGCCAGCAGCACCACAGATACGCAGTATTTT.

This sequence joins TRBV30 and TRBJ1-5; 7 nucleotides line up with TRBD1. J gave up 8 bases and V 2 bases, and 6 bases lay outside the gene matches. The CDR3 is 13 residues long. Germline CDR1 GTSNPN, CDR2 SVGIG (reference sequence). The CDR3 DNA is TGTGCCTGGAGTACCACAGGGGAGGAGCCCCAGCATTTT. Amino acids: CAWSTTGEEPQHF.

The rearrangement joins TRBV11-2 to TRBJ2-1; 7 positions agree with TRBD2. V shed 4 bases, J shed 10 bases, and the junction held 13 bases outside the gene matches. CDR3 size: 15 residues. Germline CDR1 reads SGHAT; CDR2 reads FQNNGV. The DNA of the CDR3 is TGTGCCAGCAGCTCCGCCGGGACTACGATGGGGGAGCAGTTCTTC. Residues: CASSSAGTTMGEQFF.

In this sample, this clonotype turned up a few times. The genes are TRBV3-1 and TRBJ2-7; 7 bases agree with TRBD2. Looked up from germline, CDR1 is LGHDT and CDR2 is YNNKEL (reference sequence). The CDR3 runs to 12 residues. V lost 4 bases and J lost 6; bases outside the gene matches: 3. The CDR3 DNA reads TGTGCCAGCAGCCTTGTAGCGGGCGAGCAGTACTTC. This translates into CASSLVAGEQYF.

This clonotype was found many times. This chain joins TRBV6-5 and TRBJ1-6; TRBD1 matches at 7 bases. This CDR3 spans 18 amino acids. Per the germline V gene, CDR1 is MNHEY and CDR2 is SVGAGI. The junction had 13 bases not matched to a gene; V was cut back by 5 bases and J by 3 bases. The CDR3 DNA reads as TGTGCCAGCAGTAGAACAGGGGCGTCCTATATCTATAATTCACCCCTCCACTTT. It translates to CASSRTGASYIYNSPLHF.

This clonotype was counted only a few times. The chain carries TRBV3-1 and TRBJ2-1; 13 bases match TRBD2. Germline V CDR1 and CDR2: LGHDT, YNNKEL (reference sequence). The CDR3 covers 14 residues. Trimming at V came to 4 bases and at J to 9 bases, leaving 3 bases not matched to a gene. CDR3: CASSRGLAGVEQFF. In nucleotides, the CDR3 is TGTGCCAGCAGCCGCGGACTAGCGGGGGTTGAGCAGTTCTTC.

The chain recombines TRBV12-3 or TRBV12-4 with TRBJ2-1; D perhaps matches TRBD1 (6 bases). The CDR3 loop spans 16 amino acids. V lost 6 bases to trimming and J lost 2 bases, with 17 bases between them. The CDR3 loop is CASRRSTGLTYNEQFF. CDR3 sequence (DNA): TGTGCCAGCAGACGTAGCACAGGGCTCACCTACAATGAGCAGTTCTTC.

This clonotype was counted between two and nine times. The chain combines TRBV19 with TRBJ2-2; 8 nucleotides align to TRBD2. The CDR3 is 16 residues long. CDR1 LNHDA and CDR2 SQIVND come from the germline V gene (reference sequence). The trim removed 5 bases at V and 2 bases at J, leaving 7 bases unmatched. The CDR3 coding sequence is TGTGCCAGTAGTCGGCTAGCGGGTGATAACACCGGGGAGCTGTTTTTT. As protein: CASSRLAGDNTGELFF.

This clonotype was seen more than once but under ten times. V and J are TRBV3-1 and TRBJ2-1; D is tentatively TRBD1 or TRBD2 (6 bases each). V dropped 4 bases and J dropped 7 bases, with 20 bases sitting between them. Per germline, CDR1 LGHDT and CDR2 YNNKEL (reference sequence). The CDR3 spans 16 residues. The CDR3 spells CASSPLGGKGENEQFF. CDR3 nucleotide sequence: TGTGCCAGCAGCCCTTTAGGGGGGAAGGGGGAAAATGAGCAGTTCTTC.

The V gene is TRBV6-6, the J gene TRBJ1-6, with 7 positions matching TRBD1. Germline assignment: CDR1 MNHNY and CDR2 SVGAGI (reference sequence). This CDR3 spans 13 amino acids. The junction had 1 base not matched to a gene; V was cut back by 0 bases and J by 11 bases. CDR3 residues: CASSYSGQTPLHF. CDR3 bases: TGTGCCAGCAGTTACTCGGGACAGACACCCCTCCACTTT.

This clonotype was seen a few times. The gene calls are TRBV2 and TRBJ2-2; 10 bases are a match to TRBD2. The junction had 12 bases not matched to a gene; V was cut back by 9 bases and J by 5 bases. CDR3 length: 16 residues. Germline V gene lookup returns CDR1 SNHLY and CDR2 FYNNEI. The CDR3, as DNA: TGTGCCAGTTCTATAGCGGGGGGCCCCGGGACCGGGGAGCTGTTTTTT. Translated: CASSIAGGPGTGELFF.

This clonotype showed up just a few times. The V call is TRBV7-8, the J call TRBJ2-2; D ambiguous. Trimming shortened V by 1 base and J by 7 bases, and 4 bases separated the two germline ends. Per the germline V gene, CDR1 is SGHVS and CDR2 is FQNEAQ. The CDR3 contains 12 residues. In nucleotides, the CDR3 is TGTGCCAGCAGCTTAGTTGTCGGGGAGCTGTTTTTT. It specifies CASSLVVGELFF.